The T cell receptor beta chain described here comes from a study of shared clonotypes between healthy human individuals. Study summary: Donors had three CD4 naive, three CD4 memory, two CD8 naive and one CD8 memory plate apiece.

Per the authors' pipeline: Sequence data from immunoSEQ were junction-only and lacked quality scores; consequently, filtering differed. Assay: immunoSEQ multiplex PCR; the TCRdb copy retains only in-frame clones and omits some. The V and J calls and clone size are taken from that table; D and trimming were inferred from the DNA. The sample gives just over 2,000,000 clones, 90% to 95% of which show up once; 0.13% is in the top ten. With regard to this clone: Its target is not known.

This CDR3 has 16 amino acids. Germline CDR1 PRHDT, CDR2 FYEKMQ (reference sequence). Trimming at V came to 3 bases and at J to 4 bases, leaving 7 bases not matched to a gene. Study-level results: Some naive CD4 clonotypes, roughly 5%, turned up in common across a few donors.

This TCR derives from a man aged 18 to 29 in good health. The sequenced material came from naive CD4+ T cells sorted from blood. Subset reported: CD45RA+ positively selected. This rearrangement joins TRBV13 to TRBJ2-3; 10 positions agree with TRBD2. CDR3: CASSFIPSGSPDTQYF. The DNA of the CDR3 is TGTGCCAGCAGCTTTATCCCTAGCGGGAGCCCAGATACGCAGTATTTT. The entire variable domain, with the rest obtained from reference TRBV13 and TRBJ2-3, is as follows: AAGVIQSPRHLIKEKRETATLKCYPIPRHDTVYWYQQGPGQDPQFLISFYEKMQSDKGSIPDRFSAQQFSDYHSELNMSSLELGDSALYFCASSFIPSGSPDTQYFGPGTRLTVL.